This T cell receptor beta chain appears in the sequencing data of a study of blood T cell repertoires in COVID-19. CDR1 and CDR2 from the germline V gene are LNHDA and SQIVND (reference sequence). V lost 5 bases and J lost 2; bases outside the gene matches: 5. The CDR3 has 15 residues. In the original workflow: Cell counts per sample came from amplifying reference gene primers. Sequencing was performed with immunoSEQ multiplex PCR; in TCRdb, only in-frame clones are kept and a portion is missing. That table gives V, J and clone size, and the DNA gave D and trimming. This sample has fewer than 250,000 clones, with about nine tenths found just once.

Material for sequencing was PBMCs or T cells enriched from blood (not recorded which). The source of this sequence is a young man in a cohort exposed to, infected with or recovered from COVID-19 (not recorded which). The chain has TRBV19 and TRBJ1-1; 10 nucleotides line up with TRBD1. This chain's CDR3 is CASSLGTGANTEAFF. CDR3 nucleotide sequence: TGTGCCAGTAGTTTAGGGACAGGGGCCAACACTGAAGCTTTCTTT.